This T cell receptor (beta chain) was profiled in a study of blood T cell repertoires in COVID-19. Whole-study context: Acute and convalescent COVID-19 specimens originated in the United States, Italy and Spain. PBMCs, B-cell-depleted T cells, or T cells were the source of the cDNA or gDNA that made up the material.

In the authors' methods: Quantification of nucleated cells was approximated via reference gene primer amplification. Only in-frame clones appear in the TCRdb table, and some are missing; sequencing was by immunoSEQ multiplex PCR. The V and J calls and clone size were taken over from that table, and D and trimming were inferred from the DNA. This table has 110,000 or so clones, 81% appearing once. Losses at the gene ends were 6 bases for V and 1 base for J; bases not matched to a gene: 5. CDR1 MDHEN and CDR2 SYDVKM come from the germline V gene. CDR3 size: 15 residues. This receptor was identified in a man aged 50-59 years with acute or convalescent COVID-19. Sequencing was carried out using peripheral blood. The chain combines TRBV28 with TRBJ2-3; 9 positions agree with TRBD2. The CDR3, as DNA: TGTGCCAGCAGGCCGGGACTAGCAGGCACAGATACGCAGTATTTT. Protein sequence: CASRPGLAGTDTQYF. The variable domain in full, with the rest retrieved from reference TRBV28 and TRBJ2-3, is DVKVTQSSRYLVKRTGEKVFLECVQDMDHENMFWYRQDPGLGLRLIYFSYDVKMKEKGDIPEGYSVSREKKERFSLILESASTNQTSMYLCASRPGLAGTDTQYFGPGTRLTVL.